A single sample gave rise to the 25 T cell receptor beta chains below, sequenced in a study of beta chain features in type 1 diabetes. cDNA synthesis used the whole RNA isolate, giving expressed TCRB sequences. Libraries were prepared by immunoSEQ multiplex PCR; TCRdb keeps only in-frame clonotypes and omits some of them. Altogether approximately 200,000 clones are present, 9.6% being singletons, with the ten largest covering 0.03% to 0.035%. Sequencing was carried out using naive CD4+ T cells from blood. These receptors came from a woman younger than 35 in good health.

The chain couples TRBV4-1 to TRBJ2-5, with 7 bases fitting TRBD1. The CDR3 runs 16 residues. V dropped 0 bases and J dropped 4; count of bases not matched to a gene: 8. Germline V lookup: CDR1 MGHRA, CDR2 YSYEKL. For the CDR3, the DNA is TGCGCCAGCAGCCAAGATGGGACAGCCAGGGGAGAGACCCAGTACTTC. This encodes CASSQDGTARGETQYF.

This clone was found a few times. The V and J genes are TRBV19 and TRBJ2-1; TRBD1 agrees at 9 bases. The length of the CDR3 is 14 residues. V lost 5 bases and J lost 7; bases outside the gene matches: 6. The V gene's germline CDR1 is LNHDA and CDR2 SQIVND (reference sequence). CDR3: CASSRTGERNEQFF. The CDR3 region has the DNA TGTGCCAGTAGTCGGACAGGGGAAAGAAATGAGCAGTTCTTC.

This clone was observed a handful of times. The rearrangement joins TRBV19 to TRBJ2-7, with a weak D call TRBD1 (5 bases). The CDR3 spans 13 residues. CDR1 is LNHDA, CDR2 SQIVND, per germline (reference sequence). V lost 6 bases, J lost 0 bases, and 9 bases lay in between. The DNA of the CDR3 is TGTGCCAGTAGGATGGGGCCCTCCTACGAGCAGTACTTC. Its translation is CASRMGPSYEQYF.

Turning to this clone: An end of the junction differs from the germline gene, which may be a read error. This rearrangement joins TRBV6-6 to TRBJ1-4, with D maybe TRBD1 (6 bases). The CDR3 totals 12 residues. Germline CDR1 and CDR2: MNHNY and SVGAGI (reference sequence). CDR3 coding DNA: TGTGCCAGCAGGCCTGGTCCGGACAGCCCCTGTTTT. Protein sequence: CASRPGPDSPCF.

The V call is TRBV5-5, the J call TRBJ2-5; 7 bases align to TRBD1. The CDR3 extends over 13 amino acids. Per the germline V gene, CDR1 is SGHKS and CDR2 is YYEKEE (reference sequence). V was clipped by 4 bases and J by 7 bases; unmatched bases: 7. The CDR3 coding sequence is TGTGCCAGCAGCCGAGACAGGGCGGGGACCCAGTACTTC. Its protein product is CASSRDRAGTQYF.

There are a few counts of this clone. The chain uses TRBV11-2 and TRBJ2-5; TRBD1 matches at 7 bases. The CDR3 length is 14 residues. V gave up 5 bases and J gave up 1 base; unmatched junction bases: 4. CDR1 SGHAT and CDR2 FQNNGV come from the germline V gene. The CDR3 sequence: CASSPTGVQETQYF. The CDR3, as DNA: TGTGCCAGCAGCCCAACAGGGGTCCAAGAGACCCAGTACTTC.

This clone was recorded a few times. The V gene is TRBV5-1, the J gene TRBJ2-3; maybe TRBD2 (6 bases). Per the germline V gene, CDR1 is SGHRS and CDR2 is YFSETQ. V was shortened by 0 bases and J by 1 base, with 15 bases between the two germline ends. This CDR3 has 17 amino acids. Here the CDR3 DNA reads TGCGCCAGCAGCTTGGATTTGGGCGGGGTCGGCACAGATACGCAGTATTTT. Protein product: CASSLDLGGVGTDTQYF.

This clone occurred a few times. The genes are TRBV7-6 and TRBJ2-3; D call uncertain. Trimming took off 2 bases at V and 0 bases at J, with 9 bases between the two ends. The CDR3 spans 15 residues. CDR1 is SGHVS, CDR2 FNYEAQ, per germline. The DNA of the CDR3 is TGTGCCAGCAGCTTATACATTTCTAGCACAGATACGCAGTATTTT. Residues: CASSLYISSTDTQYF.

This clone has more than one count but fewer than ten. This sequence joins TRBV11-2 and TRBJ1-1, with a weak D call TRBD1 (6 bases). The ends were cut back, 5 bases at V and 0 bases at J, with 10 bases in the middle. From germline, CDR1 is SGHAT and CDR2 FQNNGV. The CDR3 consists of 14 residues. The CDR3 bases are TGTGCCAGCAGCCAAGGGGGTATGAACACTGAAGCTTTCTTT. This gives the protein CASSQGGMNTEAFF.

This clone was seen only a few times. This chain connects TRBV5-1 to TRBJ1-1; D might be TRBD1 (5 bases). V lost 1 base to trimming and J lost 4 bases, with 8 bases between them. There are 13 residues in the CDR3. Germline values: CDR1 SGHRS, CDR2 YFSETQ. CDR3 protein: CASSLQGTTEAFF. The CDR3, as DNA: TGCGCCAGCAGCTTGCAGGGTACCACTGAAGCTTTCTTT.

V is TRBV27 and J is TRBJ2-1; D not certain. There are 13 residues in the CDR3. In germline, CDR1 is MNHEY, CDR2 SMNVEV (reference sequence). The V and J ends lost 7 bases and 12 bases respectively, with 19 bases between them. CDR3 region: CASKIHVAHVQFF. The DNA for the CDR3 is TGTGCCAGCAAAATCCATGTGGCCCATGTGCAGTTCTTC.

With respect to this clone: Other DNA sequences in the same sample also yield this CDR3. The J gene is TRBJ1-1, the V gene TRBV9, with no clear D. Trimming shortened V by 4 bases and J by 1 base, and 8 bases separated the two germline ends. This CDR3 is 13 amino acids long. Germline V gene sequence: CDR1 SGDLS, CDR2 YYNGEE. Here the CDR3 DNA reads TGTGCCAGCAGCCCCATCGGGAACACTGAAGCTTTCTTT. It specifies CASSPIGNTEAFF.

In its sample, this clone was seen a few times. The chain uses TRBV20-1 and TRBJ2-1, with D unresolved. The V end lost 4 bases, the J end lost 5 bases, and 6 bases lay between the germline ends. The CDR3 spans 11 residues. CDR1 and CDR2 from the germline V gene are DFQATT and SNEGSKA (reference sequence). The CDR3 protein is CSATSDNEQFF. The DNA of the CDR3 is TGCAGTGCTACGAGCGACAATGAGCAGTTCTTC.

This clone was picked up a small number of times. The chain combines TRBV6-4 with TRBJ2-7; 13 bases line up with TRBD2. V trimming: 3 bases; J trimming: 6 bases; junction bases outside the gene matches: 5. Germline V gene sequence: CDR1 MRHNA, CDR2 SNTAGT. The CDR3 has 15 residues. The CDR3 nucleotides are TGTGCCAGCAGTGAGGGACTAGCGGGAAGGGGCGAGCAGTACTTC. The encoded protein is CASSEGLAGRGEQYF.

J is TRBJ1-3 and V is TRBV9, with 7 bases fitting TRBD1. This CDR3 region has 16 residues. V lost 3 bases and J lost 0; bases outside the gene matches: 6. Germline loops: CDR1 SGDLS, CDR2 YYNGEE. CDR3 loop: CASSEGTVNSGNTIYF. CDR3 DNA: TGTGCCAGCAGCGAGGGGACAGTTAACTCTGGAAACACCATATATTTT.

This clone occurred many times. V is TRBV7-9 and J is TRBJ1-1, with D uncertain. The germline V gene encodes CDR1 SEHNR and CDR2 FQNEAQ (reference sequence). The CDR3 sequence is 15 residues long. Trimming removed 6 bases from V and 1 base from J, with 15 bases in between. CDR3 coding DNA: TGTGCCAGCAGTACGACCACCGGAGCGAACACTGAAGCTTTCTTT. Protein sequence: CASSTTTGANTEAFF.

J is TRBJ2-7 and V is TRBV20-1; TRBD2 matches at 8 bases. V lost 6 bases, J lost 7 bases, and 5 bases stayed unmatched. Germline CDR1 DFQATT, CDR2 SNEGSKA (reference sequence). The CDR3 length is 11 residues. This chain's CDR3 is CSAPRGGEQYF. The CDR3 DNA reads TGCAGTGCCCCCCGGGGGGGTGAGCAGTACTTC.

The sample holds a few counts of this clone. J is TRBJ2-3 and V is TRBV6-5, with D maybe TRBD2 (5 bases). The CDR3 is made up of 15 amino acids. V lost 6 bases and J 1 base, leaving 14 bases between the germline ends. The germline V gene has CDR1 MNHEY and CDR2 SVGAGI. The CDR3 region is CASRPSRDGTDTQYF. The CDR3 nucleotides are TGTGCCAGCAGACCTTCTCGGGATGGCACAGATACGCAGTATTTT.

This chain connects TRBV15 to TRBJ1-1; D not certain. Germline-derived CDR1 and CDR2 are LNHNV and YYDKDF (reference sequence). CDR3 length: 16 residues. Trimming cost V 1 base and J 2 bases, with 14 bases left between them. CDR3 bases: TGTGCCACCAGCAGAGTAGCCCCGCCCGCCAACACTGAAGCTTTCTTT. Translating gives CATSRVAPPANTEAFF.

This clone was found a few times. V and J are TRBV2 and TRBJ2-1; 13 bases map to TRBD2. The ends lost 6 bases at V and 9 bases at J; junction bases unmatched: 8. This CDR3 is built from 15 residues. Germline V gene lookup returns CDR1 SNHLY and CDR2 FYNNEI. The CDR3 loop is CASSVLAGGPGEQFF. The CDR3 coding sequence is TGTGCCAGCAGCGTACTAGCGGGAGGGCCGGGTGAGCAGTTCTTC.

A few counts support this clone. The chain is built from TRBV5-1 and TRBJ2-1; 9 bases fit TRBD2. Germline V gives CDR1 SGHRS, CDR2 YFSETQ. The J segment lost 6 bases and the V segment lost 9 bases, leaving 19 bases of the junction unmatched. CDR3 length: 17 amino acids. CDR3 DNA sequence: TGCGCCACGGCAGCGGGGATTAGCGGGAGTTTACCCAATGAGCAGTTCTTC. Translation: CATAAGISGSLPNEQFF.

This clone has a handful of counts. This chain links TRBV4-2 with TRBJ2-7, with 7 bases lining up with TRBD1. Per germline, CDR1 LGHNA and CDR2 YNFKEQ. The CDR3 length is 15 residues. V shed 1 base and J 3 bases; nucleotides not matched to a gene: 6. The CDR3 here is CASSQAAGTDYEQYF. CDR3 sequence (DNA): TGTGCCAGCAGCCAAGCGGCCGGGACAGACTACGAGCAGTACTTC.

This clone was seen only a few times. Mismatch with germline at one junction end may stem from a read error. The CDR3: CASSLEGSNF. DNA for the CDR3: TGTGCCAGCAGCTTAGAGGGCAGCAACTTC. The rearrangement links TRBV7-3 to TRBJ1-2, with D uncertain. CDR1 is SGHTA and CDR2 is FQGTGA in the germline V gene. The CDR3 is 10 amino acids.

The V gene is TRBV7-9, the J gene TRBJ2-5; D may be TRBD2 (5 bases). The CDR3 has 14 amino acids. V was trimmed by 5 bases and J by 5 bases, leaving 15 bases between them. Per germline, CDR1 SEHNR and CDR2 FQNEAQ (reference sequence). CDR3 DNA sequence: TGTGCCAGCAGCGTCGGGGTTTTGTATGAGACCCAGTACTTC. It is translated as CASSVGVLYETQYF. The full variable domain, with the rest looked up from reference TRBV7-9 and TRBJ2-5, is DTGVSQNPRHKITKRGQNVTFRCDPISEHNRLYWYRQTLGQGPEFLTYFQNEAQLEKSRLLSDRFSAERPKGSFSTLEIQRTEQGDSAMYLCASSVGVLYETQYFGPGTRLLVL.

This clone was detected only a few times. This rearrangement joins TRBV5-6 to TRBJ1-2; possibly TRBD1 for D (5 bases). This CDR3 region has 12 residues. Trimming removed 2 bases from V and 7 bases from J, with 9 bases in between. Looked up from germline, CDR1 is SGHDT and CDR2 is YYEEEE. Here the CDR3 DNA reads TGTGCCAGCAGCTTCTCAGGGCTTGGCTACACCTTC. It codes for CASSFSGLGYTF.